This TCR beta chain was captured by sequencing in a study of cytomegalovirus exposure and HLA in healthy donors. CDR3 length: 12 residues. Germline CDR1 reads SGHNT; CDR2 reads YENEEA. V was clipped by 5 bases and J by 9 bases, with 11 bases between them. This clone was detected only a few times. The antigen remains undetermined. PCR used 60 Vbeta primers and 13 Jbeta primers. Only in-frame clones appear in the TCRdb table, and some are missing; sequencing was by immunoSEQ multiplex PCR. The sample shows about 210,000 clones, approximately 83% of them seen only once. Broader study findings: Most TCR sequences were rare, but some public TCRs occurred in many donors.

The receptor comes from a woman aged 45-65 years in good health and CMV-seropositive. This rearrangement joins TRBV11-3 to TRBJ2-1; perhaps TRBD2 as D (7 bases). The source material was PBMCs. CDR3: CASSGRGSEQFF. The DNA for the CDR3 is TGTGCCAGCAGCGGGAGGGGGAGTGAGCAGTTCTTC.